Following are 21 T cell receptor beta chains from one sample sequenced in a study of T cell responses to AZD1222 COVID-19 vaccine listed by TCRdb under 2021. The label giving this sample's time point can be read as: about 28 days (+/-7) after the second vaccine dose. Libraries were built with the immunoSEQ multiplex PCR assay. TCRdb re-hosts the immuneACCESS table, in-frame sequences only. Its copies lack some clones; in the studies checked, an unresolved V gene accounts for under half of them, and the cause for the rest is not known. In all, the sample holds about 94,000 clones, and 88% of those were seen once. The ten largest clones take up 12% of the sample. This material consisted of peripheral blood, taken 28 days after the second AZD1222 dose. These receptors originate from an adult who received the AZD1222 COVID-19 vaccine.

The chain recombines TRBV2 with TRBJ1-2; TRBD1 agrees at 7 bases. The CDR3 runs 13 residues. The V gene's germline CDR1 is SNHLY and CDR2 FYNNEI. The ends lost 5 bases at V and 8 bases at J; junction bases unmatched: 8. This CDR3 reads CASSSDTGVGYTF. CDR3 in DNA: TGTGCCAGCAGTTCGGATACAGGGGTCGGCTACACCTTC.

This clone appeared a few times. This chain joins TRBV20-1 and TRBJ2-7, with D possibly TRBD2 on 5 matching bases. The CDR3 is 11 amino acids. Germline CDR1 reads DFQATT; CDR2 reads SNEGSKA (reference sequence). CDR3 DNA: TGCGGTCTGCGGGTCGGGCACGAGCAGTACTTC. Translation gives CGLRVGHEQYF.

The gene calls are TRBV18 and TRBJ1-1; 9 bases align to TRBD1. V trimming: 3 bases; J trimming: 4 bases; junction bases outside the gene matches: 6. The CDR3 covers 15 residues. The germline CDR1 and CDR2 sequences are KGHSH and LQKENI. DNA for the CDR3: TGTGCCAGCTCACCGATTACAGGGGGCATCACTGAAGCTTTCTTT. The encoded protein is CASSPITGGITEAFF.

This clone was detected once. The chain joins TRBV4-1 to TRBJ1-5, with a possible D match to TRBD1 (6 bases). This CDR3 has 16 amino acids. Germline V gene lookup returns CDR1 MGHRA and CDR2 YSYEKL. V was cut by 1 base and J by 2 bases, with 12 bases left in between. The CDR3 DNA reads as TGCGCCAGCAGCCAAGGGGCCGGGGGCGGCAATCAGCCCCAGCATTTT. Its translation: CASSQGAGGGNQPQHF.

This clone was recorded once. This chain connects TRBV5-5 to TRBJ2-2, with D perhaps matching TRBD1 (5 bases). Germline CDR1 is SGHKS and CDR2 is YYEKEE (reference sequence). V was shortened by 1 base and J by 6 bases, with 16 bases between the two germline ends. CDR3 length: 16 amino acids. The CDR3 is CASSLTVRDGAGELFF. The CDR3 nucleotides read TGTGCCAGCAGCTTGACGGTCAGGGATGGCGCCGGGGAGCTGTTTTTT.

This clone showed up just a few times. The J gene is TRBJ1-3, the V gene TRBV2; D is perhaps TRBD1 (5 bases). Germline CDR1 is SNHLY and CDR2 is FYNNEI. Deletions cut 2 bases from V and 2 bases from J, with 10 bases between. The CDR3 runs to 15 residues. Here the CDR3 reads CASSERSGTGNTIYF. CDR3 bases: TGTGCCAGCAGTGAAAGGTCAGGGACTGGAAACACCATATATTTT.

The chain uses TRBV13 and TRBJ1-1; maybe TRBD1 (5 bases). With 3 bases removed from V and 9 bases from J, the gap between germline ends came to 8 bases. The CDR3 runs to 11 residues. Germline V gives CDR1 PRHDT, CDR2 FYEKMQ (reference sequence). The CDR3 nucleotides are TGTGCCAGCAGCTTGACAGCTCAAGCTTTCTTT. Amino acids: CASSLTAQAFF.

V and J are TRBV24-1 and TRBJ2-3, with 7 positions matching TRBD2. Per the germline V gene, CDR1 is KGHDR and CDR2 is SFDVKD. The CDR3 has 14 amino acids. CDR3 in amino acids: CATGEGSRPDTQYF. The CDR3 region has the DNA TGTGCAACGGGGGAGGGGAGCCGCCCAGATACGCAGTATTTT.

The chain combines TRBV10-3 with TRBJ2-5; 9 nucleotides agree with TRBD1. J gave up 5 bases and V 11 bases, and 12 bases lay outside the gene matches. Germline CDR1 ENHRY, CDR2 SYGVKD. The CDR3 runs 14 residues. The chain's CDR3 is CASQDRGGGETQYF. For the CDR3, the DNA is TGTGCCTCACAGGACAGGGGTGGTGGTGAGACCCAGTACTTC.

CDR3 residues: CAVGSLGEKLFF. The CDR3 bases are TGTGCCGTTGGCAGCCTGGGTGAAAAACTGTTTTTT. J is TRBJ1-4 and V is TRBV28; D unclear. Germline V gene sequence: CDR1 MDHEN, CDR2 SYDVKM. This CDR3 contains 12 residues. V lost 11 bases to trimming and J lost 7 bases, with 14 bases between them. Together with reference TRBV28 and TRBJ1-4, the CDR3 gives the full variable domain: DVKVTQSSRYLVKRTGEKVFLECVQDMDHENMFWYRQDPGLGLRLIYFSYDVKMKEKGDIPEGYSVSREKKERFSLILESASTNQTSMYLCAVGSLGEKLFFGSGTQLSVL.

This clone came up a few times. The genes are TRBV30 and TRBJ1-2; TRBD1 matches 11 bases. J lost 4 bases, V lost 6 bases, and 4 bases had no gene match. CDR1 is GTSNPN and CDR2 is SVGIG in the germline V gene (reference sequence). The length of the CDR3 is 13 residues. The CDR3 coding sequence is TGTGCCTGCCGGGACAGGGGGACCTATGGCTACACCTTC. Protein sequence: CACRDRGTYGYTF.

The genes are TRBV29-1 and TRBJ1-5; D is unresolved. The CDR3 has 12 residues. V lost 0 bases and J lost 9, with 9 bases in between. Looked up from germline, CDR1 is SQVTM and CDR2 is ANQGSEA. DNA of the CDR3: TGCAGCGTTGAAGAAGGTCACGGGCCCCAGCATTTT. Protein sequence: CSVEEGHGPQHF.

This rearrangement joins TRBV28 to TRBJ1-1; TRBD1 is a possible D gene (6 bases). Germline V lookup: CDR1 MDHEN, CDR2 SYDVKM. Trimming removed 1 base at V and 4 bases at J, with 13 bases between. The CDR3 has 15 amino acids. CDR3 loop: CASSLFRGAVTEAFF. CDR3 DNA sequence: TGTGCCAGCAGTTTATTTAGGGGGGCGGTCACTGAAGCTTTCTTT.

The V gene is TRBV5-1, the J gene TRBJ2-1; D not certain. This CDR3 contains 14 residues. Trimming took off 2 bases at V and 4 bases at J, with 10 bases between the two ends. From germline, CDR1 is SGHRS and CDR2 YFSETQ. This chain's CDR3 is CASSFLVQYNEQFF. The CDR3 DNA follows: TGCGCCAGCAGCTTTCTCGTGCAGTACAATGAGCAGTTCTTC. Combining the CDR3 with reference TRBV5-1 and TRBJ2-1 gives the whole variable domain KAGVTQTPRYLIKTRGQQVTLSCSPISGHRSVSWYQQTPGQGLQFLFEYFSETQRNKGNFPGRFSGRQFSNSRSEMNVSTLELGDSALYLCASSFLVQYNEQFFGPGTRLTVL.

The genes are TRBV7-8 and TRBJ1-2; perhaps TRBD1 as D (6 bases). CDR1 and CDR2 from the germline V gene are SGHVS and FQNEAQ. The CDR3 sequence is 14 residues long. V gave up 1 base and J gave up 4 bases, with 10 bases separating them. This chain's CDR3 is CASSLVAGVYGYTF. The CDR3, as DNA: TGTGCCAGCAGCTTAGTCGCAGGGGTCTATGGCTACACCTTC. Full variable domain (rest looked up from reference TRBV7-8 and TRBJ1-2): GAGVSQSPRYKVAKRGQDVALRCDPISGHVSLFWYQQALGQGPEFLTYFQNEAQLDKSGLPSDRFFAERPEGSVSTLKIQRTQQEDSAVYLCASSLVAGVYGYTFGSGTRLTVV.

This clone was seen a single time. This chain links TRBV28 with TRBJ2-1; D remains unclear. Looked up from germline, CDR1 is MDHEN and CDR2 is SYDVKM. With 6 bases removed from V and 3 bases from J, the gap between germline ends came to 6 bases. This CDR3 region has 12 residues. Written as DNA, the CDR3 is TGTGCCAGCAGATCGAACTACAATGAGCAGTTCTTC. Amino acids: CASRSNYNEQFF.

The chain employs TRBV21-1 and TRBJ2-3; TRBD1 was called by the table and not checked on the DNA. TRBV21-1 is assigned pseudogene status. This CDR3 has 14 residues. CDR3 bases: TGTGCCAGCTCACGGACAGGGATCACAGATACGCAGTATTTT. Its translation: CASSRTGITDTQYF.

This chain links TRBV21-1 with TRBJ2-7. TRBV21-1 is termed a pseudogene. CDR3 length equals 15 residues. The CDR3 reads CASNLAGPLPYEQYF. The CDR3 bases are TGTGCCAGCAACTTAGCCGGACCTCTCCCCTACGAGCAGTACTTC.

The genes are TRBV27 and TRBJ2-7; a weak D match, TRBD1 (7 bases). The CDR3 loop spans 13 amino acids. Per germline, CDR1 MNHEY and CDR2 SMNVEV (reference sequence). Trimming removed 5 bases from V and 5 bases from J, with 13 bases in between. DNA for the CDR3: TGTGCCAGCAGTAGGGCAGGGGGGAACGAGCAGTACTTC. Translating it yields CASSRAGGNEQYF.

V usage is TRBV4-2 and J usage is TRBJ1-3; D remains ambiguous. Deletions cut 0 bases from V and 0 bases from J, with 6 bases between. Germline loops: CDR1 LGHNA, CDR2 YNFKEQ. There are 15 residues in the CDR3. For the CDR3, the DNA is TGTGCCAGCAGCCAAGACAGTACCTCTGGAAACACCATATATTTT. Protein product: CASSQDSTSGNTIYF.

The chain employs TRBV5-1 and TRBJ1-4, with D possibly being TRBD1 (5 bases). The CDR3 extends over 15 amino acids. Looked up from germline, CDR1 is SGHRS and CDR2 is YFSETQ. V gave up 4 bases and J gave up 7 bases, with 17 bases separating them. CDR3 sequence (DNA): TGCGCCAGCAGCGTCGGGACCTCCCGGGTTGAAAAACTGTTTTTT. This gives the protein CASSVGTSRVEKLFF. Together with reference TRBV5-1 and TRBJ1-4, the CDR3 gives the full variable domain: KAGVTQTPRYLIKTRGQQVTLSCSPISGHRSVSWYQQTPGQGLQFLFEYFSETQRNKGNFPGRFSGRQFSNSRSEMNVSTLELGDSALYLCASSVGTSRVEKLFFGSGTQLSVL.